A selection of T cell receptor beta chains follows, all from one sample in a study of cytomegalovirus exposure and HLA in healthy donors. Clones were read by immunoSEQ multiplex PCR, and TCRdb kept only the in-frame ones, dropping some. The repertoire holds 65,000 to 95,000 clones, with 70% to 80% as singletons. Source material: PBMCs. These receptors were taken from a human donor in good health. Both conserved end residues are part of each CDR3. The D gene is left open where the match is weak. Clone size, where shown, is once, few, many, or a class for clones that have expanded.

NA,NA,TRBV7-9,TRBJ2-7,TGTTCCAGCAGCTTAGATAGGGGCGAGCAGTACTTC,CSSSLDRGEQYF
NA,NA,TRBV2,TRBJ2-5,TGTGCCAGCACCCGGGCGGGGAAAGAGACCCAGTACTTC,CASTRAGKETQYF
TRBD2,NA,TRBV7-9,TRBJ2-5,TGTGCCAGCAGCCTAGCGGCTTCCCAAGAGACCCAGTACTTC,CASSLAASQETQYF
NA,NA,TRBV7-5,TRBJ2-5,TGTGCCAGAAGCTTCTCGAGAGCGGAGACCCAGTACTTC,CARSFSRAETQYF
TRBD1,NA,TRBV5-1,TRBJ1-2,TGCGCCAGCAGCTTGGCGACAGGGCCCCAGGGAGATCGCTACACCTTC,CASSLATGPQGDRYTF
NA,NA,TRBV11-2,TRBJ2-3,TGTGCCAGCAGCTTAGTAGTTCACCTGCAGTATTTT,CASSLVVHLQYF
NA,few,TRBV9,TRBJ1-4,TGTGCCAGCAGCGGAGGGCCTACCCGTTGGAATGAAAAACTGTTTTTT,CASSGGPTRWNEKLFF
TRBD1,NA,TRBV19,TRBJ2-7,TGTGCCAGTAGTATATACGGGACAGGGTCCTACGAGCAGTACTTC,CASSIYGTGSYEQYF
NA,NA,TRBV11-2,TRBJ1-2,TGTGCCAGCAGCCAGCAGGGGTTACTAAACTATGGCTACACCTTC,CASSQQGLLNYGYTF
TRBD1,NA,TRBV6-6,TRBJ1-4,TGTGCCAGCAGTTCCCCGGGACAGGGGAGGGAAAAACTGTTTTTT,CASSSPGQGREKLFF
TRBD1,few,TRBV6-4,TRBJ2-2,TGTGCCAGCAGTTACTCGATACGGACAGGGGGCTCCGGGGAGCTGTTTTTT,CASSYSIRTGGSGELFF
NA,NA,TRBV7-9,TRBJ1-2,TGTGCCAGCAGCTCCAGGGTCAGTAGGAGCTATGGCTACACCTTC,CASSSRVSRSYGYTF
NA,NA,TRBV5-6,TRBJ1-1,TGTGCCAGCAGCTCAGACCGTGACTACCCTGAAGCTTTCTTT,CASSSDRDYPEAFF
TRBD2,NA,TRBV4-1,TRBJ2-1,TGCGCCAGCAGCTCCGGGGGGGATGAGCAGTTCTTC,CASSSGGDEQFF
NA,NA,TRBV18,TRBJ2-2,TGTGCCAGCTCACCAAGGCAGGGAAGCGGGGAGCTGTTTTTT,CASSPRQGSGELFF
NA,NA,TRBV5-4,TRBJ1-6,TGTGCCAGCAGCGAGGGACTCTCCAATTCACCCCTCCACTTT,CASSEGLSNSPLHF
NA,few,TRBV15,TRBJ1-1,TGTGCCACCAGCAGAGATGAGAGAGGGAGCGGAGCTTTCTTT,CATSRDERGSGAFF
NA,NA,TRBV6-6,TRBJ1-5,TGTGCCAGCAGTTACGGTCAGTACAATCAGCCCCAGCATTTT,CASSYGQYNQPQHF
NA,few,TRBV4-1,TRBJ1-2,TGCGCCAGCAGAGGGTTGGGGCTAGGATCTTATGGCTACACCTTC,CASRGLGLGSYGYTF
NA,NA,TRBV29-1,TRBJ1-1,TGCAGCACCTTGGACAGAACCACTGAAGCTTTCTTT,CSTLDRTTEAFF
TRBD2,once,TRBV11-2,TRBJ2-7,TGTGCCAGCAGCTCGACTAGCGGTGAGGAGCAGTACTTC,CASSSTSGEEQYF
NA,NA,TRBV6-6,TRBJ2-5,TGTGCCAGCAGTTATACAGAAGAGACCCAGTACTTC,CASSYTEETQYF
NA,NA,TRBV7-9,TRBJ1-1,TGTGCCAGCAGCTTACAGGTGGGGGGGGCCACTGAAGCTTTCTTT,CASSLQVGGATEAFF
NA,few,TRBV2,TRBJ2-7,TGTGCCAGCATTCGTAGCTACGAGCAGTACTTC,CASIRSYEQYF
NA,NA,TRBV2,TRBJ1-5,TGTGCCAGCAGTGAATTGGGAACAGGTTTGAGCCCCCAGCATTTT,CASSELGTGLSPQHF
NA,NA,TRBV16,TRBJ1-5,TGTGCCAGCAGCCAATCGTCAGGGAATAGCAATCAGCCCCAGCATTTT,CASSQSSGNSNQPQHF
TRBD1,once,TRBV7-2,TRBJ1-4,TGTGCCAGCAGCCGGGACAGGCGGCGATCTAATGAAAAACTGTTTTTT,CASSRDRRRSNEKLFF
TRBD1,NA,TRBV29-1,TRBJ2-7,TGCAGCGTTGTAGTTATACAGGGGGAATACGAGCAGTACTTC,CSVVVIQGEYEQYF
NA,NA,TRBV30,TRBJ2-3,TGTGCCTGGGGCCCCACAGATACGCAGTATTTT,CAWGPTDTQYF
TRBD1,NA,TRBV6-1,TRBJ2-7,TGTGCCAGCAGGGAACCGGGACAGGGGTCTCCCTACGAGCAGTACTTC,CASREPGQGSPYEQYF
TRBD1,NA,TRBV11-2,TRBJ1-2,TGTGCCAGCAGCTTAGCTCGGACAGGAAGTTCGGCTGGCTACACCTTC,CASSLARTGSSAGYTF
NA,NA,TRBV6-4,TRBJ2-1,TGTGCCAGCAGTGACTCAGGGGGAGAGTACAATGAGCAGTTCTTC,CASSDSGGEYNEQFF
NA,few,TRBV28,TRBJ2-7,TGTGCCAGCAGTTTGGAGCCACCCTACGAGCAGTACTTC,CASSLEPPYEQYF
NA,NA,TRBV6-5,TRBJ1-1,TGTGCCAGCAGTCAGATACCGGGGGAAACTGAAGCTTTCTTT,CASSQIPGETEAFF
NA,NA,TRBV19,TRBJ2-3,TGTGCCACCACTGTGGGCCTAAGCACAGATACGCAGTATTTT,CATTVGLSTDTQYF
NA,NA,TRBV5-1,TRBJ2-7,TGCGCCAGCAGCTTGGTCGTAGCCCCCTACGAGCAGTACTTC,CASSLVVAPYEQYF
NA,NA,TRBV2,TRBJ2-3,TGTGCCAGCAGTGAGGTCATCGGGGGACTCCGCGCGAACACAGATACGCAGTATTTT,CASSEVIGGLRANTDTQYF
NA,NA,TRBV6-5,TRBJ2-1,TGTGCCAGCACGGACAGTAACAATGAGCAGTTCTTC,CASTDSNNEQFF
NA,NA,TRBV4-2,TRBJ1-2,TGTGCCAGCAGCCAAGTGATAGACTATGGCTACCCCTTC,CASSQVIDYGYPF
TRBD1,NA,TRBV27,TRBJ1-5,TGTGCCAGCAGTCAAGGGACAGGGGGCGCGGGCAATCAGCCCCAGCATTTT,CASSQGTGGAGNQPQHF
NA,NA,TRBV5-6,TRBJ1-6,TGTGCCAGCAGCTTAGCAGGAATCTATAATTCACCCCTCCACTTT,CASSLAGIYNSPLHF
TRBD1,NA,TRBV18,TRBJ1-2,TGTGCCAGCTCACCCGGGACAGCTAACTATGGCTACACCTTC,CASSPGTANYGYTF